This T cell receptor (beta chain) derives from a study of blood T cells in healthy people across ages. Using a J-beta primer mix together with a sample-barcoded 5' primer, a second PCR was run for roughly 7 to 12 cycles. One entry per CDR3 protein, called by TCRdb with MiXCR from the 5' RACE reads. Among approximately 1.5 million distinct CDR3 sequences listed, 40% to 45% were seen once. Study-wide findings and caveats: Diversity of TCR beta correlated strongly with naive T cell percentage. Unknown donor CMV status possibly confounded expanded clonotype changes.

This clonotype was observed a few times. Its antigen is still unknown. The individuals who served as donors were healthy Caucasians living in Russia, aged about 6 to 90. The V end was cut by 6 bases, the J end by 7 bases, with 15 bases between. The CDR3 covers 13 residues. The TCR comes from a woman younger than 35 in good health. Sequenced: blood. The chain links TRBV12-3 or TRBV12-4 to TRBJ1-2, with TRBD1 as a possible D gene (5 bases). CDR3 in amino acids: CASSLTGRPGYTF. DNA for the CDR3: TGTGCCAGCAGCCTAACAGGAAGACCTGGCTACACCTTC.